These 17 T cell receptor beta chains were sequenced from one sample in a study of blood T cell repertoires in COVID-19. Clones were sequenced by immunoSEQ multiplex PCR, and TCRdb holds only the in-frame ones, with some missing. This sample has 400,000 or so clones, with around 91% found just once. Sequencing was carried out using peripheral blood. The source of these receptors is a woman in her 40s with COVID-19, enrolled during active disease.

The chain carries TRBV14 and TRBJ2-7; TRBD2 agrees at 7 bases. The trim removed 4 bases at V and 6 bases at J, leaving 6 bases unmatched. Germline CDR1 and CDR2: SGHDN and FVKESK. The CDR3 is made up of 13 amino acids. The CDR3 DNA sequence: TGTGCCAGCAGCCTTGGGAGGGGCGGCGAGCAGTACTTC. It is translated as CASSLGRGGEQYF. The complete variable domain, with remaining parts taken from reference TRBV14 and TRBJ2-7, reads EAGVTQFPSHSVIEKGQTVTLRCDPISGHDNLYWYRRVMGKEIKFLLHFVKESKQDESGMPNNRFLAERTGGTYSTLKVQPAELEDSGVYFCASSLGRGGEQYFGPGTRLTVT.

This clone was detected a few times. This rearrangement joins TRBV5-1 to TRBJ1-3; TRBD1 matches 7 bases. This CDR3 is 15 amino acids long. V shed 1 base, J shed 2 bases, and the junction held 3 bases outside the gene matches. CDR1 and CDR2 (germline): SGHRS, YFSETQ. The CDR3 region is CASSLNRGPGNTIYF. CDR3 in DNA: TGCGCCAGCAGCTTGAACAGGGGACCTGGAAACACCATATATTTT.

The rearrangement links TRBV7-2 to TRBJ2-7, with D possibly matching TRBD2 (6 bases). This CDR3 comprises 16 residues. Germline CDR1 reads SGHTA; CDR2 reads FQGNSA. V lost 1 base to trimming and J lost 3 bases, with 16 bases between them. In nucleotides, the CDR3 is TGTGCCAGCAGCTTAGGCGGGGCCCCCTACTACTACGAGCAGTACTTC. It translates to CASSLGGAPYYYEQYF.

The chain combines TRBV4-1 with TRBJ2-5, with 7 bases that match TRBD2. Germline V lookup: CDR1 MGHRA, CDR2 YSYEKL. The CDR3 spans 17 residues. After removal of 1 base from V and 7 bases from J, the junction contained 15 bases not matched to a gene. The CDR3 region is CASSQVGGRTPLVTQYF. The CDR3 DNA follows: TGCGCCAGCAGCCAAGTGGGAGGGCGGACACCCTTGGTGACCCAGTACTTC.

The chain uses TRBV11-2 and TRBJ1-1, with D possibly TRBD1 on 5 matching bases. CDR1 is SGHAT, CDR2 FQNNGV, per germline. The CDR3 is 17 residues long. V was shortened by 5 bases and J by 1 base, with 20 bases between the two germline ends. For the CDR3, the DNA is TGTGCCAGCAGCAAATCAACGGTGGCAGGGTGGAACACTGAAGCTTTCTTT. It encodes CASSKSTVAGWNTEAFF.

The genes are TRBV29-1 and TRBJ1-1; the match to TRBD1 covers 11 bases. V lost 6 bases to trimming and J lost 0 bases; unmatched junction nucleotides: 9. The CDR3 has 16 amino acids. Germline V lookup: CDR1 SQVTM, CDR2 ANQGSEA. CDR3 loop: CSVAGQGAVMNTEAFF. For the CDR3, the DNA is TGCAGCGTCGCCGGACAGGGGGCTGTAATGAACACTGAAGCTTTCTTT.

The J gene is TRBJ1-2, the V gene TRBV5-8, with TRBD1 as a possible D gene (6 bases). The ends were cut back, 4 bases at V and 3 bases at J, with 13 bases in the middle. The germline V gene encodes CDR1 SGHTS and CDR2 YDEGEE. This CDR3 region has 14 residues. CDR3 protein: CASSNRDRDYGYTF. Here the CDR3 DNA reads TGTGCCAGCAGCAACAGGGATCGAGACTATGGCTACACCTTC.

This chain connects TRBV30 to TRBJ2-1, with 8 bases matching TRBD2. Germline values: CDR1 GTSNPN, CDR2 SVGIG (reference sequence). The CDR3 extends over 14 amino acids. J gave up 3 bases and V 5 bases, and 6 bases lay outside the gene matches. The DNA of the CDR3 is TGTGCCTGGCGAGCGGGGGCCCTCTACAATGAGCAGTTCTTC. Its translation is CAWRAGALYNEQFF.

The chain recombines TRBV6-5 with TRBJ1-2, with 7 bases fitting TRBD1. V shed 5 bases and J 4 bases; nucleotides not matched to a gene: 10. This CDR3 has 15 residues. In germline, CDR1 is MNHEY, CDR2 SVGAGI. The CDR3 coding sequence is TGTGCCAGCAGTCGACAGGGACGGGCGTTCTATGGCTACACCTTC. As protein: CASSRQGRAFYGYTF.

V and J are TRBV5-6 and TRBJ1-2, with 7 bases identical to TRBD1. Germline V gene sequence: CDR1 SGHDT, CDR2 YYEEEE. This CDR3 spans 15 amino acids. V lost 0 bases, J lost 2 bases, and 4 bases stayed unmatched. In nucleotides, the CDR3 is TGTGCCAGCAGCTTGGTCCCGGACAGGAACTATGGCTACACCTTC. Protein product: CASSLVPDRNYGYTF.

A word on this clone: In the same sample, other DNA sequences code for this CDR3. V usage is TRBV5-4 and J usage is TRBJ2-2; 8 bases match TRBD1. Per germline, CDR1 SGHNT and CDR2 YYREEE (reference sequence). The trim removed 3 bases at V and 1 base at J, leaving 2 bases unmatched. The CDR3 totals 15 residues. The CDR3 reads CASSSGTGNTGELFF. The CDR3, as DNA: TGTGCCAGCAGCTCCGGGACAGGGAACACCGGGGAGCTGTTTTTT.

V and J are TRBV27 and TRBJ1-1; possibly TRBD1 for D (6 bases). Trimming removed 0 bases from V and 9 bases from J, with 17 bases in between. This CDR3 spans 15 amino acids. Germline-derived CDR1 and CDR2 are MNHEY and SMNVEV (reference sequence). For the CDR3, the DNA is TGTGCCAGCAGTTTATCCCCAGGGGCCGGGTCTCAAGCTTTCTTT. Translating it yields CASSLSPGAGSQAFF.

V usage is TRBV12-3 or TRBV12-4 and J usage is TRBJ2-3; D remains ambiguous. V dropped 2 bases and J dropped 5 bases, with 8 bases sitting between them. The CDR3 is 13 residues long. The CDR3 region has the DNA TGTGCCAGCAGTTTATTCCGCAGAGATACGCAGTATTTT. It translates to CASSLFRRDTQYF.

The rearrangement uses TRBV19 and TRBJ1-1; a possible D gene is TRBD1 (5 bases). The ends were cut back, 5 bases at V and 7 bases at J, with 8 bases in the middle. Germline V gene data show CDR1 as LNHDA and CDR2 as SQIVND (reference sequence). The CDR3 runs 11 residues. CDR3 DNA: TGTGCCAGTAGTCGCGACAGTGAAGCTTTCTTT. This encodes CASSRDSEAFF.

V is TRBV11-2 and J is TRBJ2-7; D not resolved. CDR3 size: 11 residues. Germline loops: CDR1 SGHAT, CDR2 FQNNGV. Trimming pared 5 bases from V and 3 bases from J, leaving 5 bases between. CDR3 sequence: CASSQVYEQYF. For the CDR3, the DNA is TGTGCCAGCAGCCAGGTCTACGAGCAGTACTTC.

The J gene is TRBJ1-4, the V gene TRBV6-5; 7 bases agree with TRBD1. V was clipped by 5 bases and J by 7 bases; unmatched bases: 7. The germline gives CDR1 MNHEY, CDR2 SVGAGI. The CDR3 contains 14 residues. The CDR3 coding sequence is TGTGCCAGCAGTCACAGGGGAGGAGCTGAAAAACTGTTTTTT. Translation gives CASSHRGGAEKLFF.

The gene calls are TRBV19 and TRBJ2-7, with D uncertain. The V gene lost 6 bases and the J gene lost 2 bases, with 5 bases spanning the gap. Germline assignment: CDR1 LNHDA and CDR2 SQIVND (reference sequence). The CDR3 runs 11 residues. CDR3 residues: CASSHPYEQYF. DNA of the CDR3: TGTGCCAGTAGCCATCCCTACGAGCAGTACTTC. The whole variable domain, remainder taken from reference TRBV19 and TRBJ2-7, is DGGITQSPKYLFRKEGQNVTLSCEQNLNHDAMYWYRQDPGQGLRLIYYSQIVNDFQKGDIAEGYSVSREKKESFPLTVTSAQKNPTAFYLCASSHPYEQYFGPGTRLTVT.